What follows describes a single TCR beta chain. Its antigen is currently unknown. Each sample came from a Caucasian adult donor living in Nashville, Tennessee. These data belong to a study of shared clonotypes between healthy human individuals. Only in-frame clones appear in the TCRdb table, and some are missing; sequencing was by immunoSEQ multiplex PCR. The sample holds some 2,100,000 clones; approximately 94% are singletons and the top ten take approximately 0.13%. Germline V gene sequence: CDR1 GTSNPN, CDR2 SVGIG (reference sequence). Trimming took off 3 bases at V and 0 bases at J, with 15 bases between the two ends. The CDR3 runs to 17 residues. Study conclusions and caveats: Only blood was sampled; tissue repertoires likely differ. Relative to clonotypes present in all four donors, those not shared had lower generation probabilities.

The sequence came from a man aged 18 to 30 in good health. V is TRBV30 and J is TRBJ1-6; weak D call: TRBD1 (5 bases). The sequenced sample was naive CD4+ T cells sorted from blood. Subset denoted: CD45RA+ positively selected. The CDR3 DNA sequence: TGTGCCTGGAGGGGGGATCGGGGAAGCTCCTATAATTCACCCCTCCACTTT. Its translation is CAWRGDRGSSYNSPLHF.